Listed below are T cell receptor beta chains from one sample, sequenced in a study of T cell repertoires in cytomegalovirus infection. TCRdb passed the reads through MiXCR, listing each CDR3 protein once. Altogether 150,000 to 180,000 distinct CDR3 sequences are present, around 20% being singletons, with the ten largest covering approximately 11%. Sequences were obtained from PBMCs. Source of these receptors: a human donor in good health (CMV status not recorded). Some clones in this sample may be carry-over from other donors' samples. Each CDR3 is given with its conserved first and last residue. D genes are given only for firm matches. Not all rows give a size; the values are once, few, many and, for expanded clones, a class.

len,d_gene,v_gene,j_gene,abundance,CDR3nt,CDR3aa
14,NA,TRBV7-9,TRBJ1-4,few,TGTGCCAGCAGCTTTGCGGCAGGTTCCGAAAAACTGTTTTTT,CASSFAAGSEKLFF
13,TRBD1,TRBV2,TRBJ2-7,many,TGTGCCAGCAGTGGGGGACACAGGGGCGAGCAGTACTTC,CASSGGHRGEQYF
16,NA,TRBV5-1,TRBJ1-6,few,TGCGCCAGCAGCTTGGGCCCCACAGGGTTTAATTCACCCCTCCACTTT,CASSLGPTGFNSPLHF
14,NA,TRBV6-6,TRBJ1-4,NA,TGTGCCAGCAACGGGTTGGTAGCCCCTGAAAAACTGTTTTTT,CASNGLVAPEKLFF
14,NA,TRBV29-1,TRBJ2-3,NA,TGCAGCGCCCTCAAAGACAGGACGGTTAATACGCAGTATTTT,CSALKDRTVNTQYF
14,NA,TRBV7-2,TRBJ1-1,many,TGTGCCAGCAGCTTCTCTGGGACTTCCCCTGAAGCTTTCTTT,CASSFSGTSPEAFF
12,NA,TRBV28,TRBJ2-7,NA,TGTGCCAGCAGTTTGGTGGAGAGTAAGCAGTACTTC,CASSLVESKQYF
16,NA,TRBV28,TRBJ2-1,NA,TGTGCCAGCAGTCCGCTAGTGGGAGTTCGGCAGAATGAGCAGTTCTTC,CASSPLVGVRQNEQFF
17,NA,TRBV7-2,TRBJ1-3,NA,TGTGCCAGCAGCTTAGCCCGAACAAGGATCTCTGGAAACACCATATATTTT,CASSLARTRISGNTIYF
13,NA,TRBV11-3,TRBJ2-3,many,TGTGCCAGCAGCTTACTTGTCACAGATACGCAGTATTTT,CASSLLVTDTQYF
11,NA,TRBV2,TRBJ1-1,NA,TGTGCCAGCAGTACAAACACTGAAGCTTTCTTT,CASSTNTEAFF
11,NA,TRBV20-1,TRBJ2-3,once,TGCAGTGCACCTAGCACAGATACGCAGTATTTT,CSAPSTDTQYF
17,TRBD2,TRBV4-1,TRBJ2-3,few,TGCGCCAGCAGCCAAGGGGGAAGCGGGGAACTACAGAACACGCAGTATTTT,CASSQGGSGELQNTQYF
14,TRBD2,TRBV20-1,TRBJ2-3,NA,TGCAGTGCCGATCGACTAGCGGGTGCAGATACGCAGTATTTT,CSADRLAGADTQYF
15,TRBD1,TRBV4-3,TRBJ2-7,NA,TGCGCCAGCAGCCAAGATTCAGGGGGCGCGGGCGAGCAGTACTTC,CASSQDSGGAGEQYF
15,NA,TRBV18,TRBJ2-3,NA,TGTGCCAGCTCACCAGGGGAACTACGCACAGATACGCAGTATTTT,CASSPGELRTDTQYF
16,NA,TRBV19,TRBJ2-1,few,TGTGCCAGTAGTAAGGGTTGGGATGCGGTATACAATGAGCAGTTCTTC,CASSKGWDAVYNEQFF
15,TRBD1,TRBV7-8,TRBJ1-3,NA,TGTGCCAGCAGCATTCGGACAGGCTCTGGAAACACCATATATTTT,CASSIRTGSGNTIYF
13,NA,TRBV7-2,TRBJ2-3,many,TGTGCCAGCAGCTTCGGTTTCGCAGATACGCAGTATTTT,CASSFGFADTQYF
12,TRBD1,TRBV7-9,TRBJ1-1,many,TGTGCCAGCAGTCCTACAGGGGCTGAAGCTTTCTTT,CASSPTGAEAFF
14,NA,TRBV27,TRBJ2-1,few,TGTGCCAGCAGTTTAAGGGCCCAATACAATGAGCAGTTCTTC,CASSLRAQYNEQFF
13,NA,TRBV7-6,TRBJ1-3,few,TGTGCCAGCAGCCCCCCTGTCGGAAACACCATATATTTT,CASSPPVGNTIYF
15,TRBD1,TRBV12-3/TRBV12-4,TRBJ1-1,NA,TGTGCCAGCAGGAGACAGGGGGCTTTGTACACTGAAGCTTTCTTT,CASRRQGALYTEAFF
15,NA,TRBV24-1,TRBJ2-1,NA,TGTGCCACCAGTGATGCGGTTGCAGGGGTGAGTGAGCAGTTCTTC,CATSDAVAGVSEQFF
14,NA,TRBV14,TRBJ1-2,NA,TGTGCCAGCAGCCCTCCGAGACAAGGCTATGGCTACACCTTC,CASSPPRQGYGYTF
16,NA,TRBV9,TRBJ2-2,NA,TGTGCCAGCAGCGGCGGGGTAAACGCGAACACCGGGGAGCTGTTTTTT,CASSGGVNANTGELFF